These 9 T cell receptor beta chains came from one sample sequenced in a study of blood T cell repertoires in COVID-19. Sequencing used immunoSEQ multiplex PCR; TCRdb keeps in-frame clones, though not all of them. In the table there are around 81,000 clones, roughly 86% of which are singletons. The source material was peripheral blood. Receptors originate from a human donor in a cohort sampled during active COVID-19.

This clone was seen only a few times. The chain is built from TRBV9 and TRBJ2-1; possibly TRBD2 for D (6 bases). Germline CDR1 reads SGDLS; CDR2 reads YYNGEE. The CDR3 spans 17 residues. V shed 4 bases and J shed 5 bases, with 22 bases lying between them. The CDR3 sequence is CASSPRALALLHNEQFF. CDR3 DNA sequence: TGTGCCAGCAGCCCCCGAGCACTAGCCCTACTCCACAATGAGCAGTTCTTC. Drawing the rest from reference TRBV9 and TRBJ2-1, the complete variable domain is DSGVTQTPKHLITATGQRVTLRCSPRSGDLSVYWYQQSLDQGLQFLIQYYNGEERAKGNILERFSAQQFPDLHSELNLSSLELGDSALYFCASSPRALALLHNEQFFGPGTRLTVL.

The chain couples TRBV30 to TRBJ1-5; 7 nucleotides align to TRBD1. J gave up 6 bases and V 2 bases, and 4 bases lay outside the gene matches. The CDR3 consists of 13 residues. The germline gives CDR1 GTSNPN, CDR2 SVGIG (reference sequence). CDR3 in DNA: TGTGCCTGGAGTACAGGGGTATCTCAGCCCCAGCATTTT. It translates to CAWSTGVSQPQHF.

The V gene is TRBV7-9, the J gene TRBJ2-1; 8 bases line up with TRBD1. The CDR3 runs to 15 residues. V lost 5 bases to trimming and J lost 2 bases; unmatched junction nucleotides: 5. Per the germline V gene, CDR1 is SEHNR and CDR2 is FQNEAQ (reference sequence). The DNA for the CDR3 is TGTGCCAGCAGCCGAGGACAGGGCACCTACAATGAGCAGTTCTTC. Translated: CASSRGQGTYNEQFF.

The V gene is TRBV12-3 or TRBV12-4, the J gene TRBJ2-3; 11 bases are a match to TRBD2. V was clipped by 6 bases and J by 15 bases; unmatched bases: 8. The CDR3 spans 12 residues. CDR3 sequence reads: CASSSTSGGPYF. The CDR3 DNA reads as TGTGCCAGCAGCTCCACTAGCGGGGGCCCTTATTTT.

The chain couples TRBV4-1 to TRBJ2-7; the match to TRBD2 covers 12 bases. Germline V CDR1 and CDR2: MGHRA, YSYEKL. Germline trimming cut 6 bases from V and 4 bases from J; bases unmatched to any gene: 10. CDR3 length equals 16 residues. CDR3 sequence: CASSPSLTSGGYEQYF. The CDR3 DNA reads as TGCGCCAGCAGTCCAAGTCTTACTAGCGGGGGGTACGAGCAGTACTTC.

The chain is built from TRBV9 and TRBJ2-5; D ambiguous. The CDR3 contains 14 residues. Deletions cut 3 bases from V and 2 bases from J, with 11 bases between. From germline, CDR1 is SGDLS and CDR2 YYNGEE. The CDR3 sequence: CASSGHRGQETQYF. The CDR3 DNA sequence: TGTGCCAGCAGCGGTCATCGAGGACAAGAGACCCAGTACTTC.

This sequence joins TRBV5-1 and TRBJ1-6, with a possible D match to TRBD1 (5 bases). This CDR3 comprises 16 residues. Trimming pared 5 bases from V and 7 bases from J, leaving 19 bases between. CDR1 is SGHRS and CDR2 is YFSETQ in the germline V gene. The CDR3 sequence: CASSNRDSRPNSPLHF. The CDR3 region has the DNA TGCGCCAGCAGTAACCGGGACTCCCGTCCAAATTCACCCCTCCACTTT.

V and J are TRBV11-2 and TRBJ2-5; 10 nucleotides match TRBD1. V lost 6 bases, J lost 5 bases, and 21 bases stayed unmatched. CDR1 SGHAT and CDR2 FQNNGV come from the germline V gene. The CDR3 is 19 amino acids. CDR3 in amino acids: CASRGGSLRGTGDAETQYF. The DNA of the CDR3 is TGTGCCAGCAGAGGGGGGAGCTTGAGGGGGACAGGGGATGCGGAGACCCAGTACTTC.

This rearrangement joins TRBV19 to TRBJ1-1; TRBD1 might be the D (6 bases). The V and J ends lost 7 bases and 4 bases respectively, with 16 bases between them. Germline V gene lookup returns CDR1 LNHDA and CDR2 SQIVND (reference sequence). The CDR3 length is 14 residues. CDR3 DNA: TGTGCCAGTACCCCCGCAGCAGGGGCCACTGAAGCTTTCTTT. Encoded protein: CASTPAAGATEAFF.